The sequence of this TCR beta chain was determined in a study of control samples from healthy donors and cancer patients. Sequencing was performed with immunoSEQ multiplex PCR; in TCRdb, only in-frame clones are kept and a portion is missing. Of some 70,000 clones in the sample, 75% to 85% are singletons; the top ten hold about a sixth. Trimming removed 2 bases from V and 5 bases from J, with 5 bases in between. The CDR3 is made up of 12 amino acids. The V gene's germline CDR1 is SGHTA and CDR2 FQGNSA. J is TRBJ2-3 and V is TRBV7-2, with no clear D. Sequences were obtained from blood. The TCR originated in a man between 60 and 75 years old in good health. The CDR3 nucleotides are TGTGCCAGCAGCTTATCAAGAGATACGCAGTATTTT. Amino acids: CASSLSRDTQYF.